Listed here is a single T cell receptor (beta chain). Its antigen is not yet known. Base-call qualities are not available, and no considerably larger clone is one nucleotide away. The data were obtained in a study of CD8 T cells in Susac syndrome (dated by TCRdb to the late 2010s). The study in broad terms: The study used repertoire sequencing to test whether antigen drove CD8+ T cell activation and differentiation in Susac syndrome. Overall results and qualifications from the work: The number of individuals in the TCR sequencing and HLA analysis was acknowledged as relatively small.

RNA was extracted using the RNeasy kit, and roughly 0.45 to 1 microgram was reverse transcribed with random hexamers. The immunoSEQ multiplex PCR assay, which covers 54 Vbeta and 13 Jbeta segments, was used to amplify TCR beta CDR3 regions. To correct PCR amplification bias, a synthetic template baseline was used for both primer optimization and computational correction. The paper's processing steps were these. Reads were annotated to V, D and J genes according to IMGT and were analyzed with immunoSEQ Analyzer, with only productive sequences retained. Clonality was calculated as one minus the Shannon entropy normalized by log2 of the number of productive unique sequences. For each patient and control, public and private clones were evaluated within the 100 most prevalent clones. Susac-specific clones were defined as absent from healthy and MS cohorts, around 1,000 published viral clones and other ImmuneACCESS disease sequences. TCRdb reprocessed the public reads (quality trimming at Q25 with fastp, clone calling with MiXCR) and kept in-frame beta chains. Rows are unified per CDR3 protein, each entry keeping the most common DNA and genes. None of the V and J calls come from the authors' own analysis; TCRdb made them. The sample includes 160,000 or so distinct CDR3 sequences, with around 90% observed a single time. Of the sample, roughly 0.08% is held by the ten largest clones.

V gives up 3 bases and J gives up 4 bases, and the segment between their germline ends measures 9 bases. The CDR1 and CDR2 encoded by the germline V gene (reference sequence) are MNHEY and SMNVEV. The CDR3 sequence holds 13 residues, the cysteine and phenylalanine included. The retained sequence is limited to the CDR3, 39 bases, with the frame set at the first base. Peripheral blood CD8+ and CD4+ T cells from healthy donors, Susac syndrome patients and multiple sclerosis patients were profiled using high-throughput TCR beta sequencing. The healthy donors served as controls matched for age and sex. Bulk CD8+ and CD4+ T cells were purified by magnetic negative isolation, while CD8+ TEMRA cells were enriched using FACS. Blood was drawn into EDTA tubes, processed within 24 hours, and PBMCs were isolated by density gradient centrifugation. PBMCs intended for TCR sequencing were frozen in liquid nitrogen and were later thawed in a 37 degrees C water bath. Purity of sorted or isolated CD4+, CD8+ and CD8+ TEMRA cells was at least 90%.

Sequenced: CD4+ T cells from PBMCs. The source of this sequence is a human donor in good health. The V and J segments used are TRBV27 and TRBJ1-2; no confident D gene assignment can be made. The CDR3 region: CASSFAKGYGYTF. The nucleotide sequence reads as follows: TGTGCCAGCAGTTTTGCCAAGGGCTATGGCTACACCTTC.